This T cell receptor beta chain was captured in a study of T cells in localized non-small cell lung cancer. The protocol was immunoSEQ multiplex PCR, while the TCRdb copy is restricted to in-frame clones and leaves out a portion. The repertoire holds 45,000 to 55,000 clones, with about nine tenths as singletons. The CDR3 sequence is 16 residues long. Germline trimming cut 3 bases from V and 5 bases from J; bases unmatched to any gene: 10. Germline CDR1 is SGDLS and CDR2 is YYNGEE. This specimen was peripheral blood, taken before any cancer treatment. This chain uses TRBV9 with TRBJ2-1, with 8 bases fitting TRBD1. The clonotype was recovered from a male donor aged 60 or over with stage III squamous cell lung carcinoma. The CDR3 region is CASSAYSQGANNEQFF. In nucleotides, the CDR3 is TGTGCCAGCAGCGCCTATTCGCAGGGGGCTAACAATGAGCAGTTCTTC.